These 18 T cell receptor beta chains were sequenced from one sample in a study of the immune and genomic landscape of osteosarcoma. TCRdb's table, derived via immunoSEQ multiplex PCR, lists solely in-frame clones and lacks some. The repertoire holds about 410 clones, with about 80% as singletons. Material: metastatic tumor tissue from the lung. The receptors derive from a man in his forties with osteosarcoma.

The CDR3 spells CASSLAGTGSYNEQFF. CDR3 sequence (DNA): TGTGCCAGCAGCTTAGCCGGGACAGGGTCATACAATGAGCAGTTCTTC. The chain is built from TRBV7-8 and TRBJ2-1; 9 bases map to TRBD1. Germline V gene sequence: CDR1 SGHVS, CDR2 FQNEAQ. Losses at the gene ends were 0 bases for V and 4 bases for J; bases not matched to a gene: 4. The CDR3 is 16 residues long.

This rearrangement joins TRBV5-1 to TRBJ1-1; D is possibly TRBD1 (6 bases). The germline V gene encodes CDR1 SGHRS and CDR2 YFSETQ. Trimming removed 2 bases from V and 4 bases from J, with 12 bases in between. CDR3 size: 14 residues. DNA for the CDR3: TGCGCCAGCAGCTTTAGGGAGGGGGGCACTGAAGCTTTCTTT. This translates into CASSFREGGTEAFF.

The chain uses TRBV27 and TRBJ1-4; possible D gene TRBD1, 6 bases. This CDR3 is built from 15 residues. Germline assignment: CDR1 MNHEY and CDR2 SMNVEV (reference sequence). V lost 3 bases to trimming and J lost 2 bases, with 10 bases between them. CDR3 amino acids: CASSFGGATNEKLFF. In DNA, the CDR3 is TGTGCCAGCAGTTTTGGGGGGGCGACTAATGAAAAACTGTTTTTT. Variable domain in full (rest from reference TRBV27 and TRBJ1-4): EAQVTQNPRYLITVTGKKLTVTCSQNMNHEYMSWYRQDPGLGLRQIYYSMNVEVTDKGDVPEGYKVSRKEKRNFPLILESPSPNQTSLYFCASSFGGATNEKLFFGSGTQLSVL.

This clone came up a few times. The same CDR3 also results from other DNA sequences found in this sample. The CDR3 here is CASWEKGNTEAFF. In nucleotides, the CDR3 is TGTGCCAGTTGGGAAAAGGGGAACACTGAAGCTTTCTTT. The rearrangement joins TRBV19 to TRBJ1-1; D gene unclear. Deletions cut 8 bases from V and 1 base from J, with 11 bases between. The germline V gene encodes CDR1 LNHDA and CDR2 SQIVND (reference sequence). The CDR3 sequence is 13 residues long.

This clone was detected only once. The rearrangement links TRBV5-1 to TRBJ2-3; TRBD2 matches at 14 bases. V was pared by 3 bases and J by 0 bases, with 6 bases of the junction left unmatched. The CDR3 sequence is 18 residues long. Germline CDR1 reads SGHRS; CDR2 reads YFSETQ. CDR3 sequence: CASSSTGTSGRSTDTQYF. The CDR3 DNA reads as TGCGCCAGCAGCTCCACCGGGACTAGCGGGAGAAGCACAGATACGCAGTATTTT.

The V gene is TRBV7-8, the J gene TRBJ1-5, with a weak D call TRBD1 (5 bases). The CDR3 is 14 residues long. V lost 3 bases and J 5 bases, leaving 11 bases between the germline ends. The germline V gene has CDR1 SGHVS and CDR2 FQNEAQ. The CDR3, as DNA: TGTGCCAGCAGCTTGAGTCCGGGGGATCAGCCCCAGCATTTT. It is translated as CASSLSPGDQPQHF.

Only a few counts were recorded for this clone. The V gene is TRBV6-1, the J gene TRBJ1-5; D might be TRBD1 (5 bases). Germline CDR1 is MNHNS and CDR2 is SASEGT. Deletions cut 2 bases from V and 4 bases from J, with 12 bases between. CDR3 length: 15 amino acids. CDR3 DNA sequence: TGTGCCAGCAGTGAAAGTCAGGGTTGGAATCAGCCCCAGCATTTT. Protein product: CASSESQGWNQPQHF.

The V and J genes are TRBV25-1 and TRBJ2-7; D unclear. V lost 1 base to trimming and J lost 1 base, with 11 bases between them. Germline V gene data show CDR1 as MGHDK and CDR2 as SYGVNS. The CDR3 covers 15 residues. Written as DNA, the CDR3 is TGTGCCAGCAGTGAATCGATGGGCAGGTCCTACGAGCAGTACTTC. The encoded protein is CASSESMGRSYEQYF.

The V and J genes are TRBV6-5 and TRBJ1-1; the match to TRBD1 covers 8 bases. The CDR3 contains 14 residues. Germline assignment: CDR1 MNHEY and CDR2 SVGAGI. Trimming cost V 6 bases and J 1 base; bases outside gene matches: 4. The CDR3 DNA reads as TGTGCCAGCAGGACAGGGGAAGGGAACACTGAAGCTTTCTTT. Translating it yields CASRTGEGNTEAFF.

The chain joins TRBV6-5 to TRBJ2-7; D perhaps matches TRBD2 (5 bases). Per the germline V gene, CDR1 is MNHEY and CDR2 is SVGAGI. There are 13 residues in the CDR3. Trimming took 2 bases from V and 2 from J, leaving 7 bases between them. CDR3 in amino acids: CASSYRETYEQYF. DNA for the CDR3: TGTGCCAGCAGTTACAGGGAGACCTACGAGCAGTACTTC.

The chain is built from TRBV5-1 and TRBJ1-3; D is undetermined. The CDR3 is 16 amino acids. Germline V gene data show CDR1 as SGHRS and CDR2 as YFSETQ. V was cut by 3 bases and J by 2 bases, with 15 bases left in between. In nucleotides, the CDR3 is TGCGCCAGCAGCTCCCAGGCCCTTGGACCTGGAAACACCATATATTTT. Translating gives CASSSQALGPGNTIYF.

This chain connects TRBV7-8 to TRBJ2-3; D is undetermined. The V end was cut by 3 bases, the J end by 2 bases, with 12 bases between. Per the germline V gene, CDR1 is SGHVS and CDR2 is FQNEAQ. This CDR3 is 15 amino acids long. CDR3 DNA: TGTGCCAGCAGCTTCGGAAACAGCTTCACAGATACGCAGTATTTT. Translating gives CASSFGNSFTDTQYF.

The chain employs TRBV6-4 and TRBJ2-3; D call uncertain. The CDR3 runs to 14 residues. V lost 0 bases, J lost 0 bases, and 4 bases lay in between. CDR1 and CDR2 (germline): MRHNA, SNTAGT. The CDR3 protein is CASSDSDSTDTQYF. CDR3 DNA sequence: TGTGCCAGCAGTGACTCGGACAGCACAGATACGCAGTATTTT.

The genes are TRBV4-1 and TRBJ2-7; 7 nucleotides agree with TRBD2. The V and J ends lost 5 bases and 2 bases, in that order; junction bases with no gene match: 9. The CDR3 contains 15 residues. Germline loops: CDR1 MGHRA, CDR2 YSYEKL. The CDR3 reads CASSSTPSGPYEQYF. The CDR3 DNA follows: TGCGCCAGCAGCTCTACCCCTAGCGGACCCTACGAGCAGTACTTC.

The V call is TRBV7-6, the J call TRBJ1-2; D is uncertain. This CDR3 has 15 amino acids. CDR1 is SGHVS and CDR2 is FNYEAQ in the germline V gene. The V and J ends lost 5 bases and 4 bases respectively, with 17 bases between them. The CDR3 reads CASSPTSRKTYGYTF. CDR3 nucleotides: TGTGCCAGCAGCCCGACCTCTCGAAAGACCTATGGCTACACCTTC.

V gene TRBV7-3 combines with J gene TRBJ2-1; tentatively, D is TRBD1 or TRBD2 (6 bases each). The germline CDR1 and CDR2 sequences are SGHTA and FQGTGA. The CDR3 covers 18 residues. V was shortened by 2 bases and J by 0 bases, with 17 bases between the two germline ends. The chain's CDR3 is CASSLWGADLPSYNEQFF. The CDR3 DNA sequence: TGTGCCAGCAGCTTATGGGGGGCGGACTTACCCTCCTACAATGAGCAGTTCTTC.

This chain connects TRBV18 to TRBJ2-5; D remains unclear. The V gene lost 2 bases and the J gene lost 2 bases, with 9 bases spanning the gap. The germline CDR1 and CDR2 sequences are KGHSH and LQKENI. The CDR3 runs 14 residues. The CDR3 region has the DNA TGTGCCAGCTCACCAGTGGTAGAACAAGAGACCCAGTACTTC. It specifies CASSPVVEQETQYF.

The J gene is TRBJ1-6, the V gene TRBV6-1, with 8 bases matching TRBD1. CDR1 is MNHNS, CDR2 SASEGT, per germline. CDR3 size: 15 residues. J gave up 4 bases and V 8 bases, and 7 bases lay outside the gene matches. This chain's CDR3 is CASGRTGPYNSPLHF. CDR3 DNA: TGTGCCAGCGGGAGGACAGGGCCATATAATTCACCCCTCCACTTT.